A single sample is the source of the 26 T cell receptor beta chains below, sequenced in a study of response to subunit inactivated influenza vaccine. TCRdb re-called the RT-PCR reads with MiXCR, one entry per CDR3 protein. The profile covers over 800,000 distinct CDR3 sequences, with 20% to 25% appearing a single time and about a tenth taken by the ten largest. The source was PBMCs from blood, collected approximately 5 days after vaccination. Receptor source: a man aged 50-60 years who received an inactivated influenza vaccine.

This clonotype was seen more than once but under ten times. The chain uses TRBV9 and TRBJ2-5; D uncertain. With 0 bases removed from V and 2 bases from J, the gap between germline ends came to 8 bases. This CDR3 is built from 14 residues. Germline V lookup: CDR1 SGDLS, CDR2 YYNGEE. The CDR3 sequence is CASSVDRQQETQYF. The CDR3 DNA reads as TGTGCCAGCAGCGTAGATAGGCAGCAAGAGACCCAGTACTTC. Complete variable domain (other parts from reference TRBV9 and TRBJ2-5): DSGVTQTPKHLITATGQRVTLRCSPRSGDLSVYWYQQSLDQGLQFLIQYYNGEERAKGNILERFSAQQFPDLHSELNLSSLELGDSALYFCASSVDRQQETQYFGPGTRLLVL.

This clonotype was seen a handful of times. A read error may account for a junction end that differs from germline. The V gene is TRBV28, the J gene TRBJ2-7, with TRBD2 as a possible D gene (6 bases). The CDR3 is made up of 15 amino acids. Looked up from germline, CDR1 is MDHEN and CDR2 is SYDVKM. The CDR3: CGTEGAGRGYGEQYF. The CDR3 nucleotides are TGCGGAACCGAAGGTGCGGGGAGAGGTTACGGCGAGCAGTACTTC.

V gene TRBV15 combines with J gene TRBJ2-2, with unresolved D. The V end was cut by 8 bases, the J end by 3 bases, with 7 bases between. CDR3 length: 12 residues. Germline loops: CDR1 LNHNV, CDR2 YYDKDF (reference sequence). The CDR3 reads CATRRDTGELFF. The CDR3 DNA sequence: TGTGCCACCCGAAGGGACACCGGGGAGCTGTTTTTT.

The genes are TRBV11-3 and TRBJ2-1; maybe TRBD2 (6 bases). Germline V gene sequence: CDR1 SGHNT, CDR2 YENEEA. The CDR3 has 16 residues. Trimming left V 4 bases short and J 4 bases short, with 17 bases between. DNA for the CDR3: TGTGCCAGCAGCTCCCCCGGGCGCGGGGCGTACAATGAGCAGTTCTTC. Its translation: CASSSPGRGAYNEQFF.

This clonotype came up a few times. The chain recombines TRBV7-9 with TRBJ2-5, with 8 bases matching TRBD2. Germline loops: CDR1 SEHNR, CDR2 FQNEAQ (reference sequence). With V trimmed by 5 bases and J by 5 bases, 16 bases remained unmatched. This CDR3 is built from 17 residues. CDR3 DNA: TGTGCCAGCAGCCCTAGTCTCGGGAGGGCCTCCGGGGAGACCCAGTACTTC. Encoded protein: CASSPSLGRASGETQYF.

V and J are TRBV29-1 and TRBJ1-2, with 7 positions matching TRBD1. This CDR3 has 12 amino acids. Germline V CDR1 and CDR2: SQVTM, ANQGSEA. V lost 8 bases to trimming and J lost 2 bases; unmatched junction nucleotides: 5. CDR3 loop: CSTKGGNYGYTF. The CDR3 nucleotides are TGCAGCACGAAAGGGGGCAACTATGGCTACACCTTC.

This clonotype was detected a few times. The chain links TRBV7-2 to TRBJ2-1; tentatively, D is TRBD1 (5 bases). The V end was cut by 1 base, the J end by 8 bases, with 15 bases between. CDR1 and CDR2 from the germline V gene are SGHTA and FQGNSA. The CDR3 sequence is 15 residues long. The CDR3 protein is CASSLGSTPRDEQFF. Here the CDR3 DNA reads TGTGCCAGCAGCTTAGGTTCGACTCCCAGGGATGAGCAGTTCTTC. The full variable domain, completed using reference TRBV7-2 and TRBJ2-1, is GAGVSQSPSNKVTEKGKDVELRCDPISGHTALYWYRQSLGQGLEFLIYFQGNSAPDKSGLPSDRFSAERTGGSVSTLTIQRTQQEDSAVYLCASSLGSTPRDEQFFGPGTRLTVL.

The chain couples TRBV7-2 to TRBJ1-6, with TRBD1 matching over 7 bases. This CDR3 has 14 amino acids. In germline, CDR1 is SGHTA, CDR2 FQGNSA. J lost 10 bases, V lost 3 bases, and 6 bases had no gene match. CDR3 region: CASSLTTGPSPLHF. The DNA for the CDR3 is TGTGCCAGCAGCTTGACGACAGGGCCATCACCCCTCCACTTT.

The rearrangement joins TRBV12-3 or TRBV12-4 to TRBJ2-3; weak D call: TRBD2 (7 bases). The CDR3 is made up of 15 amino acids. The ends were cut back, 7 bases at V and 4 bases at J, with 18 bases in the middle. CDR3 sequence: CASNSKGGAADTQYF. CDR3 coding DNA: TGTGCCAGCAACTCTAAAGGGGGGGCGGCAGATACGCAGTATTTT.

Only a few counts were recorded for this clonotype. V and J are TRBV27 and TRBJ2-7, with a possible D match to TRBD1 (5 bases). This CDR3 spans 20 amino acids. Trimming pared 4 bases from V and 3 bases from J, leaving 31 bases between. CDR1 is MNHEY, CDR2 SMNVEV, per germline (reference sequence). The CDR3 reads CASSSQEIPYPRVLNYEQYF. CDR3 in DNA: TGTGCCAGCAGTTCACAGGAGATACCCTACCCTCGCGTGTTAAACTACGAGCAGTACTTC.

This chain uses TRBV5-4 with TRBJ2-5; the match to TRBD2 covers 9 bases. The junction had 5 bases not matched to a gene; V was cut back by 0 bases and J by 5 bases. This CDR3 is 15 amino acids long. Germline V gene lookup returns CDR1 SGHNT and CDR2 YYREEE (reference sequence). Written as DNA, the CDR3 is TGTGCCAGCAGCTTGGATGCTAGCGGGGTGGAGACCCAGTACTTC. Its protein is CASSLDASGVETQYF. Using reference TRBV5-4 and TRBJ2-5 for the parts outside the CDR3, the full variable domain is ETGVTQSPTHLIKTRGQQVTLRCSSQSGHNTVSWYQQALGQGPQFIFQYYREEENGRGNFPPRFSGLQFPNYSSELNVNALELDDSALYLCASSLDASGVETQYFGPGTRLLVL.

This clonotype has more than one count but fewer than ten. The CDR3 sequence: CASRPGTGKETQYF. The CDR3 DNA sequence: TGCGCCAGCCGCCCCGGGACAGGGAAAGAGACCCAGTACTTC. The chain carries TRBV5-1 and TRBJ2-5, with 9 nucleotides matching TRBD1. The V and J ends lost 7 bases and 3 bases, in that order; junction bases with no gene match: 7. The length of the CDR3 is 14 residues. The germline gives CDR1 SGHRS, CDR2 YFSETQ.

J is TRBJ1-4 and V is TRBV6-5; D unclear. V shed 0 bases and J shed 0 bases, with 8 bases lying between them. CDR1 is MNHEY and CDR2 is SVGAGI in the germline V gene. The CDR3 loop spans 16 amino acids. The CDR3 is CASSYSARTTNEKLFF. CDR3 nucleotides: TGTGCCAGCAGTTACTCCGCGCGGACAACTAATGAAAAACTGTTTTTT.

The chain combines TRBV11-2 with TRBJ2-2; possibly TRBD2 for D (5 bases). The V gene lost 8 bases and the J gene lost 1 base, with 17 bases spanning the gap. The CDR3 length is 16 residues. CDR1 is SGHAT, CDR2 FQNNGV, per germline. The CDR3 nucleotides read TGTGCCAGCCGGACTCGCGAAAACGTGAACACCGGGGAGCTGTTTTTT. Translating it yields CASRTRENVNTGELFF.

The J gene is TRBJ2-7, the V gene TRBV5-1; D call uncertain. The germline V gene has CDR1 SGHRS and CDR2 YFSETQ. This CDR3 has 12 residues. The ends were cut back, 6 bases at V and 3 bases at J, with 10 bases in the middle. The DNA for the CDR3 is TGCGCCAGCAAAAGTCAGAACTACGAGCAGTACTTC. Translation gives CASKSQNYEQYF.

This clonotype was counted a few times. V and J are TRBV20-1 and TRBJ2-3, with a weak D call TRBD1 (5 bases). The CDR3 is 15 residues long. The V gene lost 4 bases and the J gene lost 2 bases, with 16 bases spanning the gap. In germline, CDR1 is DFQATT, CDR2 SNEGSKA (reference sequence). CDR3 in DNA: TGCAGTGCTACTTCGTTAGGGGATCTCACAGATACGCAGTATTTT. Encoded protein: CSATSLGDLTDTQYF.

The V gene is TRBV7-2, the J gene TRBJ2-5, with a weak D call TRBD1 (6 bases). CDR3 length equals 13 residues. V lost 3 bases and J 3 bases, leaving 8 bases between the germline ends. Germline values: CDR1 SGHTA, CDR2 FQGNSA. CDR3: CASSFGQKETQYF. DNA of the CDR3: TGTGCCAGCAGCTTCGGACAGAAAGAGACCCAGTACTTC.

The CDR3 DNA is TGTGCCAGCACCTTCTCACGGGGGACAGTCTCCTACAATGAGCAGTTCTTC. Protein: CASTFSRGTVSYNEQFF. The chain recombines TRBV27 with TRBJ2-1; D might be TRBD1 (7 bases). Germline-derived CDR1 and CDR2 are MNHEY and SMNVEV (reference sequence). V was pared by 7 bases and J by 0 bases, with 19 bases between. CDR3 length: 17 residues.

This chain uses TRBV10-3 with TRBJ2-7; D is uncertain. CDR3 length: 17 amino acids. Trimming left V 0 bases short and J 2 bases short, with 17 bases between. The germline V gene encodes CDR1 ENHRY and CDR2 SYGVKD. CDR3 nucleotide sequence: TGTGCCATCAGTGAGTCTATTGGTCTAGACGTGGCCTACGAGCAGTACTTC. It specifies CAISESIGLDVAYEQYF.

In this sample, this clonotype turned up a few times. The genes are TRBV20-1 and TRBJ2-1, with 14 bases matching TRBD2. After removal of 1 base from V and 1 base from J, the junction contained 6 bases not matched to a gene. The germline CDR1 and CDR2 sequences are DFQATT and SNEGSKA (reference sequence). The CDR3 extends over 18 amino acids. As DNA, the CDR3 is TGCAGTGCTAGAGTCCCGGGACTAGCGGGAGCGTCCTACAATGAGCAGTTCTTC. It specifies CSARVPGLAGASYNEQFF.

At least ten counts were recorded for this clonotype. The rearrangement uses TRBV15 and TRBJ2-7; D gene uncertain. The V gene lost 4 bases and the J gene lost 0 bases, with 13 bases spanning the gap. This CDR3 comprises 15 residues. Germline CDR1 reads LNHNV; CDR2 reads YYDKDF (reference sequence). CDR3 DNA sequence: TGTGCCACCAGCACAGAGGCTACCAGCTCCTACGAGCAGTACTTC. It yields the protein CATSTEATSSYEQYF.

The chain employs TRBV7-6 and TRBJ2-7; 8 bases line up with TRBD1. Trimming at V came to 5 bases and at J to 6 bases, leaving 6 bases not matched to a gene. There are 13 residues in the CDR3. The germline CDR1 and CDR2 sequences are SGHVS and FNYEAQ. The CDR3 is CASSPTGVREQYF. The CDR3 nucleotides read TGTGCCAGCAGCCCGACAGGGGTCCGCGAGCAGTACTTC.

V usage is TRBV6-1 and J usage is TRBJ2-1; D possibly corresponds to TRBD2 (6 bases). Germline V gene lookup returns CDR1 MNHNS and CDR2 SASEGT. The V and J ends lost 5 bases and 0 bases respectively, with 20 bases between them. This CDR3 comprises 18 residues. CDR3 sequence: CASSLGLTIWSSYNEQFF. CDR3 nucleotides: TGTGCCAGCAGTCTGGGACTCACTATATGGAGCTCCTACAATGAGCAGTTCTTC.

The V gene is TRBV24-1, the J gene TRBJ2-1; 8 bases map to TRBD1. From germline, CDR1 is KGHDR and CDR2 SFDVKD. V was clipped by 9 bases and J by 4 bases; unmatched bases: 4. The CDR3 consists of 13 residues. DNA of the CDR3: TGTGCCACCGGGCGGACAGGGTACAATGAGCAGTTCTTC. Translated, it gives CATGRTGYNEQFF.

CDR3 DNA sequence: TGCAGTGCTAAAGGCCAGCCCGGGGAGCTGTTTTTT. Translation: CSAKGQPGELFF. The gene calls are TRBV20-1 and TRBJ2-2; the D is unclear. V shed 4 bases and J shed 6 bases, with 9 bases lying between them. The CDR3 loop spans 12 amino acids. Germline V lookup: CDR1 DFQATT, CDR2 SNEGSKA (reference sequence).

This clonotype has a handful of counts. This chain connects TRBV5-1 to TRBJ1-1; D gene ambiguous. There are 16 residues in the CDR3. V lost 0 bases and J lost 4, with 16 bases in between. Germline V gives CDR1 SGHRS, CDR2 YFSETQ. CDR3 residues: CASSLDGLTGITEAFF. In nucleotides, the CDR3 is TGCGCCAGCAGCTTGGATGGACTGACTGGTATCACTGAAGCTTTCTTT.